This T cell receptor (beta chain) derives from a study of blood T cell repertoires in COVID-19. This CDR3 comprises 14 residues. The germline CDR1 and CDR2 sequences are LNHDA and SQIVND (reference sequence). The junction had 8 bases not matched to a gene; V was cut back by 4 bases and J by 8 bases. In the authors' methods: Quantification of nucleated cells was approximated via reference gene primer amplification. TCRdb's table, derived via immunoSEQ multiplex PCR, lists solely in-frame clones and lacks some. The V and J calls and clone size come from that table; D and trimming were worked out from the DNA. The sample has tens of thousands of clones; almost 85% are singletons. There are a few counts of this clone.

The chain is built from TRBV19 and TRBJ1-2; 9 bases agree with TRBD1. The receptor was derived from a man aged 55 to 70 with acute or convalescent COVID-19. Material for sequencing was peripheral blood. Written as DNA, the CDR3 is TGTGCCAGTAGTACCTACAGGGGGCCAGGAGGCTACACCTTC. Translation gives CASSTYRGPGGYTF.